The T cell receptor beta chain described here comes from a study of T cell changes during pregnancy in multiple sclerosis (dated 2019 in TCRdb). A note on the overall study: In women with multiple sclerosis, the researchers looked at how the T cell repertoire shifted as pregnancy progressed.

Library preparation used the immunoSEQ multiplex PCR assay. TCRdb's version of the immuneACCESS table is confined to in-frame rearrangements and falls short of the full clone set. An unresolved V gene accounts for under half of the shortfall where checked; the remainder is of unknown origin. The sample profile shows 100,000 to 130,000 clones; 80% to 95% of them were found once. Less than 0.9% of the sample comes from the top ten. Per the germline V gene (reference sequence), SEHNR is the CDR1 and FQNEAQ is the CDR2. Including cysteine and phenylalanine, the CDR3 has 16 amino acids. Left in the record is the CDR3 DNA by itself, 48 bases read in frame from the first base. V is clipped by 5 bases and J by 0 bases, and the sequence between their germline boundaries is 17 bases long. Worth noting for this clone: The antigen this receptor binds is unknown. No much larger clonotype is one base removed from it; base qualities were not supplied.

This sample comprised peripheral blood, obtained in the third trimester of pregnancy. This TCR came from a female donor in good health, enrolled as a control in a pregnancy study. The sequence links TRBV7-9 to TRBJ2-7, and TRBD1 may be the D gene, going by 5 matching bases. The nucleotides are TGTGCCAGCAGCCCAGCAGGGTCGCATAGCTCCTACGAGCAGTACTTC. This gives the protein CASSPAGSHSSYEQYF. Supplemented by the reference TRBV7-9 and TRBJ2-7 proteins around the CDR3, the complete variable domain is DTGVSQNPRHKITKRGQNVTFRCDPISEHNRLYWYRQTLGQGPEFLTYFQNEAQLEKSRLLSDRFSAERPKGSFSTLEIQRTEQGDSAMYLCASSPAGSHSSYEQYFGPGTRLTVT.